The T cell receptor (beta chain) described here comes from a study of T cell responses to AZD1222 COVID-19 vaccine. The germline V gene encodes CDR1 MNHNY and CDR2 SVGAGI (reference sequence). V lost 6 bases to trimming and J lost 4 bases; unmatched junction nucleotides: 5. The CDR3 is 13 amino acids. The assay was immunoSEQ multiplex PCR, and TCRdb's table has in-frame clones only and misses some. The table lists approximately 74,000 clones, 70% to 90% of them singletons. Concerning this clone: What it binds is unknown.

Study-wide findings and caveats: Repertoires were obtained solely post-peak T cell response. At baseline, just a handful of AZD1222 recipients tested seropositive. Clonal diversity may have been underestimated, and the donors were mostly white British, with more females than males.

This chain joins TRBV6-6 and TRBJ1-2; 7 nucleotides match TRBD1. Material: peripheral blood, obtained 28 days after the second AZD1222 dose. The clonotype originates from an adult who received the AZD1222 COVID-19 vaccine. CDR3 residues: CASSPGQSYGYTF. As DNA, the CDR3 is TGTGCCAGCAGCCCGGGACAGAGCTATGGCTACACCTTC.